This entry describes one T cell receptor (beta chain). The CDR3 totals 14 residues. V lost 5 bases to trimming and J lost 7 bases; unmatched junction nucleotides: 8. Germline V gives CDR1 SGHRS, CDR2 YFSETQ. This sample was taken from a study of shared T cell receptors in the human thymus. Measured with immunoSEQ multiplex PCR; TCRdb has only the in-frame clones, and not every one. The sample contains about 660,000 clones, 85% to 90% of which appear only once. These data also formed part of another study, on human thymus T cells.

The TCR was taken from a boy in the first two years of life with a congenital heart defect. The chain combines TRBV5-1 with TRBJ2-1, with 8 bases lining up with TRBD1. The sequencing input was thymocytes. CDR3 coding DNA: TGCGCCAGCAGTGTGGACAGGGATACGAATGAGCAGTTCTTC. It yields the protein CASSVDRDTNEQFF.